A single sample gave rise to the 5 T cell receptor beta chains below, sequenced in a study of cytomegalovirus exposure and HLA in healthy donors. PCR primers comprised 60 Vbeta and 13 Jbeta primers. Sequenced by immunoSEQ multiplex PCR; TCRdb stores in-frame clones only, minus some. The sample has some 130,000 clones, around 72% seen once. The sequencing input was PBMCs. All receptors derive from a man aged 45 to 65 in good health and CMV-seropositive.

This chain connects TRBV4-2 to TRBJ2-3; 7 bases agree with TRBD1. The junction had 5 bases not matched to a gene; V was cut back by 0 bases and J by 2 bases. The germline gives CDR1 LGHNA, CDR2 YNFKEQ. The CDR3 runs to 16 residues. CDR3 nucleotides: TGTGCCAGCAGCCAAGAAGGTAGGGGGCCCACAGATACGCAGTATTTT. Its translation: CASSQEGRGPTDTQYF.

J is TRBJ2-3 and V is TRBV5-1, with D tentatively TRBD1 or TRBD2 (5 bases each). Deletions cut 4 bases from V and 2 bases from J, with 11 bases between. The CDR3 spans 14 residues. Germline-derived CDR1 and CDR2 are SGHRS and YFSETQ. CDR3 in amino acids: CASSLGRDTDTQYF. CDR3 DNA sequence: TGCGCCAGCAGCCTGGGACGGGACACAGATACGCAGTATTTT.

The rearrangement joins TRBV5-1 to TRBJ2-1, with TRBD2 matching 12 bases. CDR1 is SGHRS, CDR2 YFSETQ, per germline. V shed 2 bases, J shed 13 bases, and the junction held 10 bases outside the gene matches. The CDR3 totals 15 residues. The CDR3 reads CASSFTSGGSPPQFF. The CDR3 coding sequence is TGCGCCAGCAGCTTTACTAGCGGGGGGTCCCCTCCCCAGTTCTTC.

The V gene is TRBV6-4, the J gene TRBJ2-1; 10 bases map to TRBD2. The CDR3 totals 15 residues. J was trimmed by 5 bases and V by 3 bases; bases with no gene match: 4. The germline V gene has CDR1 MRHNA and CDR2 SNTAGT. CDR3: CASSEASGSNNEQFF. CDR3 bases: TGTGCCAGCAGTGAGGCTAGCGGGAGTAACAATGAGCAGTTCTTC.

The rearrangement joins TRBV5-6 to TRBJ2-1; 8 bases line up with TRBD2. After removal of 0 bases from V and 8 bases from J, the junction contained 7 bases not matched to a gene. The CDR3 loop spans 15 amino acids. Germline V gene data show CDR1 as SGHDT and CDR2 as YYEEEE. For the CDR3, the DNA is TGTGCCAGCAGCTTGGAGGCGGGAGGTGGAGATGAGCAGTTCTTC. Translated, it gives CASSLEAGGGDEQFF. The complete variable domain, with remaining parts taken from reference TRBV5-6 and TRBJ2-1, reads DAGVTQSPTHLIKTRGQQVTLRCSPKSGHDTVSWYQQALGQGPQFIFQYYEEEERQRGNFPDRFSGHQFPNYSSELNVNALLLGDSALYLCASSLEAGGGDEQFFGPGTRLTVL.